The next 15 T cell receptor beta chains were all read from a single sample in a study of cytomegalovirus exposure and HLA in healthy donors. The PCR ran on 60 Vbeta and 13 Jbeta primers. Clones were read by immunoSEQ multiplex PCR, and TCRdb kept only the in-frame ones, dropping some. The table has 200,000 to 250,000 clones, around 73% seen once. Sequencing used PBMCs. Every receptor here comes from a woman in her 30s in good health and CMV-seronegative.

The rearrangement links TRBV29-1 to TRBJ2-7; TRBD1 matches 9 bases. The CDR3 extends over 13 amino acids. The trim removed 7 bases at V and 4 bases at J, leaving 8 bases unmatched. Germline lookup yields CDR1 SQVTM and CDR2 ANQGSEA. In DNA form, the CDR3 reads TGCAGCGGAGGTGGACAGGGGAGGTACGAGCAGTACTTC. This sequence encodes CSGGGQGRYEQYF.

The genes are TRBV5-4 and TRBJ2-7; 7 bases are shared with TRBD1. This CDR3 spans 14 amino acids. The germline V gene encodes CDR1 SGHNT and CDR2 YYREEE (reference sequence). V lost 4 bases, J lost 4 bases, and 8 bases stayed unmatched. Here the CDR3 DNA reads TGTGCCAGCAGCGGTTCGGGACAGCTTTACGAGCAGTACTTC. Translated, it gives CASSGSGQLYEQYF.

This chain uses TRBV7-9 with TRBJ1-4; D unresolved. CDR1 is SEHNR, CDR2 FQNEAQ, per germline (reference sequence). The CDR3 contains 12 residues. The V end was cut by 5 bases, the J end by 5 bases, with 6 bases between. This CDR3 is CASSLGNEKLFF. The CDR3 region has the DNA TGTGCCAGCAGCCTCGGGAATGAAAAACTGTTTTTT.

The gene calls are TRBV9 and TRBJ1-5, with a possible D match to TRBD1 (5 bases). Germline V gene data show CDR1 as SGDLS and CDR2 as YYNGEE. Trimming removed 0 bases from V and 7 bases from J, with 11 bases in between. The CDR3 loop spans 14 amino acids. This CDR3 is CASSVDGGYQPQHF. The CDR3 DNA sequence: TGTGCCAGCAGCGTAGACGGGGGGTACCAGCCCCAGCATTTT.

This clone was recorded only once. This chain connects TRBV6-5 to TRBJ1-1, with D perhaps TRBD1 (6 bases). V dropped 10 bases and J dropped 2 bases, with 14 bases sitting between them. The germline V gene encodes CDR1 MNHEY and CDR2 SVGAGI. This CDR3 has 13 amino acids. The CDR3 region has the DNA TGTGCCACCTCGACAGGAGAAAACACTGAAGCTTTCTTT. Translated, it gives CATSTGENTEAFF.

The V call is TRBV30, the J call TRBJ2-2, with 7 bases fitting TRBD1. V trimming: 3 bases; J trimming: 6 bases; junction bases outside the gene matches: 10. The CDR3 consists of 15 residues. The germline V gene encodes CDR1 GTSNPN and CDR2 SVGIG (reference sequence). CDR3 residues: CAWSPRGLLAGELFF. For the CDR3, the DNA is TGTGCCTGGAGCCCGAGGGGGCTGTTGGCCGGGGAGCTGTTTTTT.

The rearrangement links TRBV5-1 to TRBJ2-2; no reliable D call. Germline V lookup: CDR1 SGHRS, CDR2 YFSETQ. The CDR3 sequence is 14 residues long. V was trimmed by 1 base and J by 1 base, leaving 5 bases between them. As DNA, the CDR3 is TGCGCCAGCAGCTTGCTAGGGAACACCGGGGAGCTGTTTTTT. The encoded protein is CASSLLGNTGELFF.

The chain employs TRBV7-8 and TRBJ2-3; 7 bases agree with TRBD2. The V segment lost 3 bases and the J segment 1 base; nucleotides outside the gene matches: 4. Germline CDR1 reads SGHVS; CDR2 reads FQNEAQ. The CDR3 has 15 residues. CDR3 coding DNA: TGTGCCAGCAGCTTCCGGGGGAGGGGCACAGATACGCAGTATTTT. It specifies CASSFRGRGTDTQYF.

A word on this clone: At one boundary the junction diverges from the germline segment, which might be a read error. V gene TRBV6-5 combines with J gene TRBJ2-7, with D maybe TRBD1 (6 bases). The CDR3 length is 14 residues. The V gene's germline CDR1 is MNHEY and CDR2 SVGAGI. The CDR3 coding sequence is TGTGCCAGCAGGAAAAGGGACACCTCCTACGGGCAGTACTTC. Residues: CASRKRDTSYGQYF.

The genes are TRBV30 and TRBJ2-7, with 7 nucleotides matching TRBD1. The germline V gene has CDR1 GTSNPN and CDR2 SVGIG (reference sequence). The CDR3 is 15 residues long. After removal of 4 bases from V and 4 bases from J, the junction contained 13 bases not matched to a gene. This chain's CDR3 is CAWIRFRDSTYEQYF. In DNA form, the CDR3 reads TGTGCCTGGATCCGATTCCGGGACAGTACTTACGAGCAGTACTTC.

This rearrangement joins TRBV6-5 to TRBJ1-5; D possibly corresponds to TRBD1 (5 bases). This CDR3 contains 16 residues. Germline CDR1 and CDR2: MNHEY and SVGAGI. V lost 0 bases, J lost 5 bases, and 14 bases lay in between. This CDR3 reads CASSYSGTGDHQPQHF. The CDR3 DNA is TGTGCCAGCAGTTACTCTGGGACGGGGGATCATCAGCCCCAGCATTTT.

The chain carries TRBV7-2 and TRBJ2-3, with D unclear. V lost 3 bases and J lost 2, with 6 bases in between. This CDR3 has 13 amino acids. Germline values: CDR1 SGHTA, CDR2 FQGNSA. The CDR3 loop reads CASSFQFTDTQYF. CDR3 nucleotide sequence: TGTGCCAGCAGCTTCCAATTCACAGATACGCAGTATTTT. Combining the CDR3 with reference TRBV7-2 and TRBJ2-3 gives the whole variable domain GAGVSQSPSNKVTEKGKDVELRCDPISGHTALYWYRQSLGQGLEFLIYFQGNSAPDKSGLPSDRFSAERTGGSVSTLTIQRTQQEDSAVYLCASSFQFTDTQYFGPGTRLTVL.

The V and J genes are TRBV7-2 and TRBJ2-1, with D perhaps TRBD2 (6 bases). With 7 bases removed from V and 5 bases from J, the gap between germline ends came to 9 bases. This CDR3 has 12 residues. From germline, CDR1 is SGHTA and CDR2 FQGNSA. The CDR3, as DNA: TGTGCCAGCAACGGGAGACACAATGAGCAGTTCTTC. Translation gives CASNGRHNEQFF.

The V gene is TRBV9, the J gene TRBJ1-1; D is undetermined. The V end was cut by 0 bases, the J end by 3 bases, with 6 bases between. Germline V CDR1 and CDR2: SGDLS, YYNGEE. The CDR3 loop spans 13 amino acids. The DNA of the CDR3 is TGTGCCAGCAGCGTAGGAGGCTACACTGAAGCTTTCTTT. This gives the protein CASSVGGYTEAFF. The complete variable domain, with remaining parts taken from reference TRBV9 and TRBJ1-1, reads DSGVTQTPKHLITATGQRVTLRCSPRSGDLSVYWYQQSLDQGLQFLIQYYNGEERAKGNILERFSAQQFPDLHSELNLSSLELGDSALYFCASSVGGYTEAFFGQGTRLTVV.

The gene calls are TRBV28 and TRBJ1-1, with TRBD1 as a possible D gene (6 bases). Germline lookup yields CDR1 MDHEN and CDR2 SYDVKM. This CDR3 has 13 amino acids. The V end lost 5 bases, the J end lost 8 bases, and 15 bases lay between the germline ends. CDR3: CASSPVHREEAFF. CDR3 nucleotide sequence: TGTGCCAGCAGTCCGGTTCACAGGGAAGAAGCTTTCTTT. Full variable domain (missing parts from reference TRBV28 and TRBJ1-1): DVKVTQSSRYLVKRTGEKVFLECVQDMDHENMFWYRQDPGLGLRLIYFSYDVKMKEKGDIPEGYSVSREKKERFSLILESASTNQTSMYLCASSPVHREEAFFGQGTRLTVV.